This T cell receptor beta chain was observed in a study of sequential checkpoint blockade in melanoma. Assay used: immunoSEQ multiplex PCR; TCRdb lists only in-frame clones, some missing. The table lists under 20,000 clones, 73% of them singletons. The treatment here: randomized to nivolumab then ipilimumab (arm A) or the reverse (arm B). Germline values: CDR1 SGHVT, CDR2 SQSDAQ. Trimming stripped 2 bases from V and 7 bases from J, with 24 bases between. The CDR3 is made up of 18 amino acids. This receptor was taken from a human donor with melanoma. The gene calls are TRBV7-4 and TRBJ2-1; either TRBD1 or TRBD2 may supply D (5 bases each). The starting material was tumor tissue (inferred from file names), obtained from a patient given nivolumab and ipilimumab in sequence. The CDR3 region has the DNA TGTGCCAGCAGCTTATTGCCCCCAGGGCGGGCCGGTGGAAATGAGCAGTTCTTC. Encoded protein: CASSLLPPGRAGGNEQFF.